This T cell receptor beta chain originates from a study of identifying expanded T cells in peripheral blood. Germline-derived CDR1 and CDR2 are MNHEY and SVGAGI. Trimming at V came to 2 bases and at J to 8 bases, leaving 7 bases not matched to a gene. CDR3 length: 15 residues. Profiling relied on immunoSEQ multiplex PCR, and the TCRdb table lists in-frame clones only, not all of them. The table includes tens of thousands of clones, around 90% detected once. The sequence was collected from a person aged 18-70 years in good health. The chain has TRBV6-5 and TRBJ2-1; 9 bases fit TRBD2. The sample taken for sequencing was blood. The CDR3 here is CASSYGGTSIHEQFF. CDR3 nucleotides: TGTGCCAGCAGTTACGGCGGGACTAGCATCCATGAGCAGTTCTTC.